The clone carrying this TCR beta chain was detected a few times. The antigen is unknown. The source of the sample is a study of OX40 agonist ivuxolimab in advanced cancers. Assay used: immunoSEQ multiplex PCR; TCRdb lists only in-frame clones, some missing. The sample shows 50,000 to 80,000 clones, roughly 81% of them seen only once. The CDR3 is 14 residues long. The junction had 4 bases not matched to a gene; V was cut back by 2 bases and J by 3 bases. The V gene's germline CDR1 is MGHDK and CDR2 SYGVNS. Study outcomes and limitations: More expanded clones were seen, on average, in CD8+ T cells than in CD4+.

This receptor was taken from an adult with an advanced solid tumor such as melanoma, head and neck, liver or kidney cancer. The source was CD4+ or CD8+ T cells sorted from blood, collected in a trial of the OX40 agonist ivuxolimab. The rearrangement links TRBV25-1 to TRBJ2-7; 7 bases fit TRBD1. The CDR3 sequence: CASSEPGQIYEQYF. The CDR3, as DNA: TGTGCCAGCAGTGAACCGGGACAGATCTACGAGCAGTACTTC.